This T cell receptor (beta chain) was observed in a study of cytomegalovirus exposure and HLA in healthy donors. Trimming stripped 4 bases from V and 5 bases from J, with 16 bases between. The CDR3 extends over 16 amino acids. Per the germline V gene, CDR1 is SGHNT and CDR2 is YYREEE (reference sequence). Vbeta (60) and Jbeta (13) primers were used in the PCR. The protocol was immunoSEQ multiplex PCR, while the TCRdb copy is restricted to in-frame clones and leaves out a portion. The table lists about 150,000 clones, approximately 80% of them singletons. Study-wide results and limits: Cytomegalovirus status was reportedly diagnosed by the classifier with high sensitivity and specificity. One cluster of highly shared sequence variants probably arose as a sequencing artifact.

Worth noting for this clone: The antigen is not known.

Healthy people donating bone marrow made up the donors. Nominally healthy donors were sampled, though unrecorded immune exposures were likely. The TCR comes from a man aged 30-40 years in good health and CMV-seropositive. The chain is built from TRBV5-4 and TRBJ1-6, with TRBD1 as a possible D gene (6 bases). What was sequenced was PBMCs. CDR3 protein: CASSTGTDSHNSPLHF. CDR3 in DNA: TGTGCCAGCAGCACGGGGACGGACAGTCATAATTCACCCCTCCACTTT.